This is a list of T cell receptor beta chains from one sample in a study of OX40 agonist ivuxolimab in advanced cancers. Some clones are missing from TCRdb's copy, which holds only in-frame ones; the method was immunoSEQ multiplex PCR. The table lists approximately 16,000 clones, approximately 83% of them singletons. Material: CD4+ or CD8+ T cells sorted from blood, obtained in a trial of the OX40 agonist ivuxolimab. The receptors shown here come from an adult with an advanced solid tumor such as melanoma, head and neck, liver or kidney cancer. CDR3s include the opening cysteine and the closing phenylalanine or tryptophan. A D gene is named only where the DNA matches it firmly. Size is stated for part of the rows, as once, few or many counts, or as a class when the clone is expanded.

d_call	clone_size	j_call	v_call	cdr3_aa	cdr3_nt
NA	NA	TRBJ1-1	TRBV28	CASSLTLMNTEAFF	TGTGCCAGCAGTTTGACCCTCATGAACACTGAAGCTTTCTTT
TRBD2	NA	TRBJ2-7	TRBV4-1	CASSQERRVVVAGGPSYEQYF	TGCGCCAGCAGCCAAGAACGAAGGGTCGTGGTTGCGGGAGGGCCTAGCTACGAGCAGTACTTC
TRBD2	NA	TRBJ2-7	TRBV4-1	CASSANSGRASYEQYF	TGCGCCAGCAGCGCCAATAGCGGGAGGGCCTCCTACGAGCAGTACTTC
TRBD2	NA	TRBJ2-7	TRBV5-5	CASSLEPSGYEQYF	TGTGCCAGCAGCTTGGAGCCTAGCGGCTACGAGCAGTACTTC
NA	NA	TRBJ1-5	TRBV9	CASSVGVTGQDQPQHF	TGTGCCAGCAGCGTAGGGGTAACAGGGCAGGATCAGCCCCAGCATTTT
NA	NA	TRBJ1-5	TRBV25-1	CASSEWDIWQPQHF	TGTGCCAGCAGTGAATGGGACATCTGGCAGCCCCAGCATTTT
TRBD1	NA	TRBJ1-4	TRBV9	CASSVSRDRGSEEKLFF	TGTGCCAGCAGCGTTAGCCGGGACAGGGGTTCGGAGGAAAAACTGTTTTTT
NA	once	TRBJ2-3	TRBV7-6	CASSPLEGRSQYF	TGTGCCAGCAGCCCCTTAGAAGGGAGATCGCAGTATTTT
NA	NA	TRBJ1-1	TRBV7-9	CASSLVARGGTEAFF	TGTGCCAGCAGCTTAGTGGCCAGGGGTGGGACTGAAGCTTTCTTT
NA	NA	TRBJ2-5	TRBV7-8	CASVSRETQYF	TGTGCCAGCGTTTCTAGAGAGACCCAGTACTTC
NA	NA	TRBJ1-2	TRBV13	CASSLGRRALYGYTF	TGTGCCAGCAGCTTAGGCCGTCGGGCCCTCTATGGCTACACCTTC
TRBD1	once	TRBJ1-1	TRBV28	CASSLRSGGYTEAFF	TGTGCCAGCAGTTTAAGGTCAGGGGGGTACACTGAAGCTTTCTTT
NA	NA	TRBJ1-5	TRBV6-6	CASTWQAYAWPQHF	TGTGCCAGCACATGGCAGGCCTATGCATGGCCCCAGCATTTT
NA	large	TRBJ1-3	TRBV7-3	CASSLSGGYGNTIYF	TGTGCCAGCAGCTTGAGCGGCGGGTACGGAAACACCATATATTTT
NA	NA	TRBJ2-3	TRBV6-5	CASSYPGGRHTDTQYF	TGTGCCAGCAGTTACCCCGGGGGACGGCACACAGATACGCAGTATTTT
NA	NA	TRBJ2-7	TRBV6-5	CASSFGGISYEQYF	TGTGCCAGCAGTTTTGGGGGGATCTCCTACGAGCAGTACTTC
TRBD2	NA	TRBJ2-5	TRBV11-3	CASSYSSLRGMAGGETQYF	TGTGCCAGCAGCTACTCCTCTTTGCGTGGTATGGCGGGAGGAGAGACCCAGTACTTC
TRBD2	NA	TRBJ2-1	TRBV28	CASSFEASGTLEGEQFF	TGTGCCAGCAGTTTTGAGGCTAGCGGGACCTTAGAGGGTGAGCAGTTCTTC
NA	medium-sized	TRBJ2-3	TRBV28	CASDYGRSTDTQYF	TGTGCCAGCGATTACGGGAGAAGCACAGATACGCAGTATTTT
NA	NA	TRBJ2-3	TRBV2	CASSEALPGVSSDTQYF	TGTGCCAGCAGTGAAGCGCTTCCGGGGGTCTCATCAGATACGCAGTATTTT
NA	NA	TRBJ1-2	TRBV9	CASSPEGQPNDGYTF	TGTGCCAGCAGCCCGGAGGGGCAACCTAACGATGGCTACACCTTC
TRBD2	NA	TRBJ2-7	TRBV7-9	CASSFLRTSGNYEQYF	TGTGCCAGCAGCTTCCTAAGGACTAGCGGGAACTACGAGCAGTACTTC
TRBD1	NA	TRBJ1-5	TRBV15	CATSSHGVGQENQPQHF	TGTGCCACCAGCAGTCACGGGGTGGGACAGGAAAATCAGCCCCAGCATTTT
TRBD1	NA	TRBJ1-4	TRBV28	CASRRTGGGEKLFF	TGTGCCAGCAGACGGACAGGGGGCGGTGAAAAACTGTTTTTT
NA	NA	TRBJ2-7	TRBV4-2	CASSLQLTQQGSEQYF	TGTGCCAGCAGCCTCCAACTCACCCAACAGGGCAGCGAGCAGTACTTC
NA	NA	TRBJ2-7	TRBV4-1	CASSLTLTETYEQYF	TGCGCCAGCAGCCTGACTCTGACGGAGACCTACGAGCAGTACTTC
NA	NA	TRBJ1-5	TRBV19	CASSPRTVNQPQHF	TGTGCCAGTAGCCCCAGGACAGTGAACCAGCCCCAGCATTTT
TRBD2	NA	TRBJ2-7	TRBV27	CAIRGGDYEQYF	TGTGCCATCCGGGGGGGAGACTACGAGCAGTACTTC
NA	medium-sized	TRBJ1-1	TRBV11-3	CASSLDLGTVEAFF	TGTGCCAGCAGCTTAGATCTAGGGACGGTTGAAGCTTTCTTT
NA	NA	TRBJ2-7	TRBV11-2	CASSFGGEEQYF	TGTGCCAGCAGCTTTGGGGGAGAAGAGCAGTACTTC
NA	NA	TRBJ1-1	TRBV11-2	CASSLVRQHTEAFF	TGTGCCAGCAGCTTAGTAAGACAACACACTGAAGCTTTCTTT
NA	NA	TRBJ2-5	TRBV27	CASSLSKGYNLETQYF	TGTGCCAGCAGTTTATCGAAAGGGTATAATTTGGAGACCCAGTACTTC
NA	NA	TRBJ2-7	TRBV29-1	CSVFFEDSAYEQYF	TGCAGCGTCTTTTTCGAGGACAGCGCCTACGAGCAGTACTTC
NA	NA	TRBJ2-2	TRBV7-6	CASSEGGELFF	TGTGCCAGCAGCGAGGGCGGGGAGCTGTTTTTT
NA	NA	TRBJ1-5	TRBV6-5	CASSYLGLNQPQHF	TGTGCCAGCAGTTACCTGGGATTAAATCAGCCCCAGCATTTT
NA	NA	TRBJ2-5	TRBV19	CASTPRLLWEETQYF	TGTGCCAGTACCCCCCGCCTGCTCTGGGAAGAGACCCAGTACTTC
NA	NA	TRBJ2-5	TRBV7-7	CASSPRVIETQYF	TGTGCTAGCAGCCCCAGGGTGATCGAGACCCAGTACTTC
NA	NA	TRBJ1-5	TRBV19	CASSLQGRPQHF	TGTGCCAGTAGCCTACAGGGCCGGCCCCAGCATTTT
NA	NA	TRBJ2-5	TRBV7-9	CASTIPGPENF	TGTGCCAGCACCATACCGGGACCTGAGAACTTC
TRBD1	NA	TRBJ1-5	TRBV2	CASSERDRGYQPQHF	TGTGCCAGCAGTGAGAGGGACAGGGGTTACCAGCCCCAGCATTTT
TRBD2	NA	TRBJ2-1	TRBV27	CASSFTAGAYEQFF	TGTGCCAGCAGTTTTACGGCGGGAGCTTATGAGCAGTTCTTC
NA	NA	TRBJ2-5	TRBV28	CASTPGTVIQETQYF	TGTGCCAGCACTCCCGGGACGGTCATACAAGAGACCCAGTACTTC
TRBD2	NA	TRBJ2-7	TRBV11-2	CASSSELAGVQYF	TGTGCCAGCAGCTCAGAACTAGCGGGAGTTCAGTACTTC
NA	NA	TRBJ2-7	TRBV2	CAIKDLYEQYF	TGTGCCATCAAGGACCTCTACGAGCAGTACTTC
NA	few	TRBJ2-2	TRBV4-1	CASSQGLNTGELFF	TGCGCCAGCAGCCAAGGCCTTAACACCGGGGAGCTGTTTTTT
NA	NA	TRBJ1-2	TRBV15	CATSRETDGYTF	TGTGCCACCAGCAGAGAGACGGATGGCTACACCTTC
NA	NA	TRBJ2-7	TRBV27	CASRRGPYEQYF	TGTGCCAGCAGAAGGGGACCCTACGAGCAGTACTTC
TRBD1	NA	TRBJ2-7	TRBV11-2	CASSLRSWDRLNEQYF	TGTGCCAGCAGCTTAAGGTCCTGGGACAGACTAAACGAGCAGTACTTC
NA	NA	TRBJ1-5	TRBV27	CASSPGLPNQPQHF	TGTGCCAGCAGTCCCGGACTGCCCAATCAGCCCCAGCATTTT
NA	NA	TRBJ2-2	TRBV28	CASSARGTGELFF	TGTGCCAGCAGTGCCCGGGGCACCGGGGAGCTGTTTTTT
NA	NA	TRBJ2-3	TRBV6-5	CASRRHTRADTQYF	TGTGCCAGCAGGAGACATACGCGTGCTGATACGCAGTATTTT
TRBD2	few	TRBJ2-1	TRBV7-7	CASSPQRESYNEQFF	TGTGCTAGCAGCCCGCAGCGGGAGTCCTACAATGAGCAGTTCTTC
TRBD2	NA	TRBJ2-1	TRBV4-2	CASSQGLPSYNEQFF	TGTGCCAGCAGCCAGGGACTACCCTCCTACAATGAGCAGTTCTTC
TRBD1	NA	TRBJ2-3	TRBV7-6	CASSPPGQGWDTQYF	TGTGCCAGCAGCCCCCCGGGACAGGGATGGGATACGCAGTATTTT